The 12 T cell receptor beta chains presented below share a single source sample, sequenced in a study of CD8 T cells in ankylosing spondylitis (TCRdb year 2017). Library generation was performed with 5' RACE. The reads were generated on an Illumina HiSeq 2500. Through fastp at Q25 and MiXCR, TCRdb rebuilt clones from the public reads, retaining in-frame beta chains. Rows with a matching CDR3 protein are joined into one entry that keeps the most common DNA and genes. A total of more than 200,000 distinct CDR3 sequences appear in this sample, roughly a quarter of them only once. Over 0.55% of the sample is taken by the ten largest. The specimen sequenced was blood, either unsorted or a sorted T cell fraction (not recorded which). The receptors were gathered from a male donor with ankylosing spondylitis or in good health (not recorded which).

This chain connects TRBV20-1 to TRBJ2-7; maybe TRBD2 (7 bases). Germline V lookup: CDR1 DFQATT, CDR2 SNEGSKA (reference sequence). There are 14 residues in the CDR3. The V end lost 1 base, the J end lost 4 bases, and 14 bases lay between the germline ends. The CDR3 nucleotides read TGCAGTGCTAGAGTGGGAGGGGGTCAGTACGAGCAGTACTTC. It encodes CSARVGGGQYEQYF.

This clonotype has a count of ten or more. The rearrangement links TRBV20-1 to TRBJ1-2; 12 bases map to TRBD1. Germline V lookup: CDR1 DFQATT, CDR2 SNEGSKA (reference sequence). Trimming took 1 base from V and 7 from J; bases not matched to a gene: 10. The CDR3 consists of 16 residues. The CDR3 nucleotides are TGCAGTGCTAGAGGGACCCCGGGACAGGGGGCCGGTGGCTACACCTTC. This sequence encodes CSARGTPGQGAGGYTF.

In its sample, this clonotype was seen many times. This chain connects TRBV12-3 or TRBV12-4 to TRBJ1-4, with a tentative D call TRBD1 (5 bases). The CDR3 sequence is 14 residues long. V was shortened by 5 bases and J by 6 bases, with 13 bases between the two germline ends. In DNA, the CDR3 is TGTGCCAGCAGTGCCGGGACGCTAGATGAAAAACTGTTTTTT. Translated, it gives CASSAGTLDEKLFF.

Written as DNA, the CDR3 is TGCAGTGCTAGAGATCTGGGGCAGGGGTCACGCCCCACAGATACGCAGTATTTT. Translation: CSARDLGQGSRPTDTQYF. This rearrangement joins TRBV20-1 to TRBJ2-3, with TRBD1 as a possible D gene (6 bases). Trimming took 0 bases from V and 2 from J, leaving 21 bases between them. This CDR3 contains 18 residues. In germline, CDR1 is DFQATT, CDR2 SNEGSKA (reference sequence).

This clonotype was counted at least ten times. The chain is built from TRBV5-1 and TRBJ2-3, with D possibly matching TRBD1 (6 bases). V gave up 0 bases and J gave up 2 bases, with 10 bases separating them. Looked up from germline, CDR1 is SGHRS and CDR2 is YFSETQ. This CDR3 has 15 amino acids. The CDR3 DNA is TGCGCCAGCAGCTTGGGGACAGTCGCCACAGATACGCAGTATTTT. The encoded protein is CASSLGTVATDTQYF.

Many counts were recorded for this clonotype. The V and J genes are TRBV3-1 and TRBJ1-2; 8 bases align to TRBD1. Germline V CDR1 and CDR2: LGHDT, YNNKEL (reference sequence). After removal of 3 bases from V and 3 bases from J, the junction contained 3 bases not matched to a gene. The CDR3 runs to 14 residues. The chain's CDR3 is CASSQLDRDYGYTF. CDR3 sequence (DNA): TGTGCCAGCAGCCAGCTGGACAGGGACTATGGCTACACCTTC.

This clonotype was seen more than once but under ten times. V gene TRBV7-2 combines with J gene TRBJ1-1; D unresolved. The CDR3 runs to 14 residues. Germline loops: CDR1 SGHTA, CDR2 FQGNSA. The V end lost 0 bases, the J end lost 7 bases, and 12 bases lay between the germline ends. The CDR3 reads CASSLASDSLEAFF. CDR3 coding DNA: TGTGCCAGCAGCTTAGCGTCAGATTCCCTTGAAGCTTTCTTT.

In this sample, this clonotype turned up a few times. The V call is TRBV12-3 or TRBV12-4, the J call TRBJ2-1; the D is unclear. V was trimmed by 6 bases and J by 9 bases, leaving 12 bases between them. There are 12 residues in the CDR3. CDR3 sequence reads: CASSPLVREQFF. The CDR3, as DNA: TGTGCCAGCAGCCCTTTGGTGCGTGAGCAGTTCTTC.

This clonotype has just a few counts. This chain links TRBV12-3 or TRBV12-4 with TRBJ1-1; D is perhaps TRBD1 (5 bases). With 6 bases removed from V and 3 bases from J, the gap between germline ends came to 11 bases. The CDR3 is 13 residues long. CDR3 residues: CASSTRGDTEAFF. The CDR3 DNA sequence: TGTGCCAGCAGCACTAGGGGAGACACTGAAGCTTTCTTT.

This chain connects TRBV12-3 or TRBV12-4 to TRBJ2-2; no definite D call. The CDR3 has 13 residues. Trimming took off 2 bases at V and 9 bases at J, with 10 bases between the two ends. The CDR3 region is CASSLLLDRELFF. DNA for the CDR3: TGTGCCAGCAGTTTATTGTTAGACCGGGAGCTGTTTTTT.

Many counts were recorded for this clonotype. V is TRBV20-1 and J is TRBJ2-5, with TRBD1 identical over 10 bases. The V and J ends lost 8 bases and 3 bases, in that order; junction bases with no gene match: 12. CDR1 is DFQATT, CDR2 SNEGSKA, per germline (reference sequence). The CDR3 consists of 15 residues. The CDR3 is CSSREGTGAKETQYF. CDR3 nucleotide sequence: TGCAGTAGCCGTGAGGGGACAGGGGCGAAAGAGACCCAGTACTTC.

This CDR3 reads CAISESTGISTEQFF. The CDR3 nucleotides are TGTGCCATCAGTGAATCGACAGGGATCTCTACTGAGCAGTTCTTC. The chain uses TRBV10-3 and TRBJ2-1; 7 bases map to TRBD1. The CDR3 has 15 residues. The V gene end was trimmed by 3 bases and the J gene end by 9 bases; junction bases not matched to a gene: 11. Germline V gene sequence: CDR1 ENHRY, CDR2 SYGVKD.